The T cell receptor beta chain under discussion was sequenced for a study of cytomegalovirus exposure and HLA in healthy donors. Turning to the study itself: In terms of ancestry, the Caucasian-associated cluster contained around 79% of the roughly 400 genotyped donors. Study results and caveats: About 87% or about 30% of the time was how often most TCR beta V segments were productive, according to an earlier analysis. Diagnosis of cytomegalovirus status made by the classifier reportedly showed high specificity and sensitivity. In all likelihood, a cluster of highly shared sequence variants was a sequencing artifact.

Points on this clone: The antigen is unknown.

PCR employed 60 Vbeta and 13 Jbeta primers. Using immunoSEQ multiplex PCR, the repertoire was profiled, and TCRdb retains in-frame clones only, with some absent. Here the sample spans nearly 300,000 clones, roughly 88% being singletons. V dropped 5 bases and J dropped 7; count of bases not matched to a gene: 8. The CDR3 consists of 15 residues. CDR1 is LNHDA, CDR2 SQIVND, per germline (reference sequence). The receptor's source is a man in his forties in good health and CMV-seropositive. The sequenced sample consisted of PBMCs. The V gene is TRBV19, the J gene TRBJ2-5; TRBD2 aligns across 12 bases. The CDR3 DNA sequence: TGTGCCAGTAGTCCTGGACTAGCGGGACTCGGGACCCAGTACTTC. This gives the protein CASSPGLAGLGTQYF. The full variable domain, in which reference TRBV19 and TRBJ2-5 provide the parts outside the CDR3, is DGGITQSPKYLFRKEGQNVTLSCEQNLNHDAMYWYRQDPGQGLRLIYYSQIVNDFQKGDIAEGYSVSREKKESFPLTVTSAQKNPTAFYLCASSPGLAGLGTQYFGPGTRLLVL.